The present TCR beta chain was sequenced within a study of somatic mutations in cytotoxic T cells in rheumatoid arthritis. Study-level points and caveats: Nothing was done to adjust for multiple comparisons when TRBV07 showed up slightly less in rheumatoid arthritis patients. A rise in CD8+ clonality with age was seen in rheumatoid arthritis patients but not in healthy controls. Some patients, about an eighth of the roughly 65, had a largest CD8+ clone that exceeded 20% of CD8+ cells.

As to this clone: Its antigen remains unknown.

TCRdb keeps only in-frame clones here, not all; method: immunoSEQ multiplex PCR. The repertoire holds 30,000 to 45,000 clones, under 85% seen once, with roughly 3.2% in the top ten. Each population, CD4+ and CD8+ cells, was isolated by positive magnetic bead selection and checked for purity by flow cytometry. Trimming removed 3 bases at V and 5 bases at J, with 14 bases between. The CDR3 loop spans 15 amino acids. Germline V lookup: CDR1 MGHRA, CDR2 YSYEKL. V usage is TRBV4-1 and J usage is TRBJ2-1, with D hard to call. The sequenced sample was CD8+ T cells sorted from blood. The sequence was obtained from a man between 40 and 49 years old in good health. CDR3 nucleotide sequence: TGCGCCAGCAGCCATCCCTGGGAAACCGACAATGAGCAGTTCTTC. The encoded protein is CASSHPWETDNEQFF.